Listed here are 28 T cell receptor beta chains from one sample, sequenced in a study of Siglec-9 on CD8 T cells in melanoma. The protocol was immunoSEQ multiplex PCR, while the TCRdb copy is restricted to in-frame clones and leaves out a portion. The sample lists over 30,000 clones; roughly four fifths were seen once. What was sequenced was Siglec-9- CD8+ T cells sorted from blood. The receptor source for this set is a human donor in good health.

CDR3 in amino acids: CASSDGLAGEETQYF. The CDR3 DNA reads TGTGCCAGCAGCGACGGACTAGCGGGAGAAGAGACCCAGTACTTC. The chain couples TRBV7-9 to TRBJ2-5; 13 bases fit TRBD2. Germline V gene sequence: CDR1 SEHNR, CDR2 FQNEAQ (reference sequence). This CDR3 comprises 15 residues. V gave up 5 bases and J gave up 3 bases; unmatched junction bases: 3.

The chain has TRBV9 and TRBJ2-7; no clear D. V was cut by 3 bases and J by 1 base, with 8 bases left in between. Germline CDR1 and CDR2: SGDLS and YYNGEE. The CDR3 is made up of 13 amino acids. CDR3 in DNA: TGTGCCAGCAGCGATACTACTTCCTACGAGCAGTACTTC. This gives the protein CASSDTTSYEQYF.

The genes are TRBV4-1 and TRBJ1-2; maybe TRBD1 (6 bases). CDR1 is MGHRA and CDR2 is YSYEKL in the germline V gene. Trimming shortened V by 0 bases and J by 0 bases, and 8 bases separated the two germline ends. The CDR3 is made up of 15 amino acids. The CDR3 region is CASSQEDRPNYGYTF. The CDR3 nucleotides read TGCGCCAGCAGCCAAGAAGACAGGCCTAACTATGGCTACACCTTC.

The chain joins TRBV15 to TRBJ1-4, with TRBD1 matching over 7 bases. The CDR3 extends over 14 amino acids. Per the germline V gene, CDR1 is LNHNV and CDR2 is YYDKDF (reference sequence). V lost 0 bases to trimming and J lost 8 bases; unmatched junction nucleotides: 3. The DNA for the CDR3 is TGTGCCACCAGCAGAGACAGGGGGAGGGAAAAACTGTTTTTT. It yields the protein CATSRDRGREKLFF.

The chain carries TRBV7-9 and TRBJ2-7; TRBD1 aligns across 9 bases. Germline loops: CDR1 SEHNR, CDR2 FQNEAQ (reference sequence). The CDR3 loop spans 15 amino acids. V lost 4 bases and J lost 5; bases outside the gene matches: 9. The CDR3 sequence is CASSSGTGSVDEQYF. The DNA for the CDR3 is TGTGCCAGCAGCTCTGGGACAGGGAGTGTCGACGAGCAGTACTTC.

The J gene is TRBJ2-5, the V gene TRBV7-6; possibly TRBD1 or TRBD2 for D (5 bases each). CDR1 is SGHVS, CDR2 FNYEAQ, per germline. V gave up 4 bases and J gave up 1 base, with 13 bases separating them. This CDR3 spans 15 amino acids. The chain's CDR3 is CASSSEWGFQETQYF. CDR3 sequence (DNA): TGTGCCAGCAGCTCCGAGTGGGGGTTCCAAGAGACCCAGTACTTC. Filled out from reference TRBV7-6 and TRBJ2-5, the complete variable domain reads GAGVSQSPRYKVTKRGQDVALRCDPISGHVSLYWYRQALGQGPEFLTYFNYEAQQDKSGLPNDRFSAERPEGSISTLTIQRTEQRDSAMYRCASSSEWGFQETQYFGPGTRLLVL.

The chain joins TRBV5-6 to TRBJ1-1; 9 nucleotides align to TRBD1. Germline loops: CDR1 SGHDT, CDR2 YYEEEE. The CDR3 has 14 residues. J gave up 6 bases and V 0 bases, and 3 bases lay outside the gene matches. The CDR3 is CASSLEGQGSEAFF. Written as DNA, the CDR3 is TGTGCCAGCAGCTTGGAGGGACAGGGCTCTGAAGCTTTCTTT.

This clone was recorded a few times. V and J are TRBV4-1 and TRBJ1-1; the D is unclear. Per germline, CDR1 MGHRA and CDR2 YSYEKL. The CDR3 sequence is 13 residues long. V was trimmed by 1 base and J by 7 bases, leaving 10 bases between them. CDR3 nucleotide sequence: TGCGCCAGCAGCCAAGTAGAGGAAGATGAAGCTTTCTTT. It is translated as CASSQVEEDEAFF.

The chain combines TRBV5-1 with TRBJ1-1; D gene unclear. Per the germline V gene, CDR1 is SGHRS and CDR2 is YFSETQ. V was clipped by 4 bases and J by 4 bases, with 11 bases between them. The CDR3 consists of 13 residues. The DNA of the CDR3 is TGCGCCAGCAGCCTGCCATCGGGCACTGAAGCTTTCTTT. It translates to CASSLPSGTEAFF. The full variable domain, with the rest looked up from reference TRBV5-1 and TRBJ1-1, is KAGVTQTPRYLIKTRGQQVTLSCSPISGHRSVSWYQQTPGQGLQFLFEYFSETQRNKGNFPGRFSGRQFSNSRSEMNVSTLELGDSALYLCASSLPSGTEAFFGQGTRLTVV.

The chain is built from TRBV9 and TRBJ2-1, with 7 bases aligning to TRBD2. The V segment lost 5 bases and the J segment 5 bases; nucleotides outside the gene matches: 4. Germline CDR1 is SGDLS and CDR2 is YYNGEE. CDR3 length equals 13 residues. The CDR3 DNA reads TGTGCCAGCAGTGGACTAGGGGACAATGAGCAGTTCTTC. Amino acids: CASSGLGDNEQFF.

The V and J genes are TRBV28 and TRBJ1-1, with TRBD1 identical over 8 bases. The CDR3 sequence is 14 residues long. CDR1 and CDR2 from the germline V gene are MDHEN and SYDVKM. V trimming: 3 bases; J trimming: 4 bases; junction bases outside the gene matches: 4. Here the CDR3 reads CASSFQTGGTEAFF. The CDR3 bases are TGTGCCAGCAGTTTTCAAACAGGGGGCACTGAAGCTTTCTTT.

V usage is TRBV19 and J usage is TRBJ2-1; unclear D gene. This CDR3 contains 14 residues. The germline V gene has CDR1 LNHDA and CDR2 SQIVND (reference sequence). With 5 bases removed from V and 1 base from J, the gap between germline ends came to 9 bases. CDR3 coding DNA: TGTGCCAGTAGTTATCAATCTTCCTACAATGAGCAGTTCTTC. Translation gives CASSYQSSYNEQFF.

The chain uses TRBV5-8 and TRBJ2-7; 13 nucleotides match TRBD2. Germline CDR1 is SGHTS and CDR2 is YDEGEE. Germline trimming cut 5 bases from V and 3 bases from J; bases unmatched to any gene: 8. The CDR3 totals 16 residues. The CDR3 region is CASSLRTSGSGYEQYF. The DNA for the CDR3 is TGTGCCAGCAGTTTGAGGACTAGCGGGAGTGGCTACGAGCAGTACTTC.

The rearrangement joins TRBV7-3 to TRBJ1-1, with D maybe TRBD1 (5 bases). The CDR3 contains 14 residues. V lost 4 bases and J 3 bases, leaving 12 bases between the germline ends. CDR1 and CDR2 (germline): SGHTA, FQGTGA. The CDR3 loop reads CASSSLPGDTEAFF. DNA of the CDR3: TGTGCCAGCAGCTCCCTACCGGGGGACACTGAAGCTTTCTTT.

DNA for the CDR3: TGTGCCAGCAGCTTAGTCAGCGACCAAGAGACCCAGTACTTC. Translated: CASSLVSDQETQYF. The chain recombines TRBV5-6 with TRBJ2-5; D remains unclear. With 2 bases removed from V and 0 bases from J, the gap between germline ends came to 8 bases. CDR3 length equals 14 residues. Per the germline V gene, CDR1 is SGHDT and CDR2 is YYEEEE. The whole variable domain, filled in from reference TRBV5-6 and TRBJ2-5, reads DAGVTQSPTHLIKTRGQQVTLRCSPKSGHDTVSWYQQALGQGPQFIFQYYEEEERQRGNFPDRFSGHQFPNYSSELNVNALLLGDSALYLCASSLVSDQETQYFGPGTRLLVL.

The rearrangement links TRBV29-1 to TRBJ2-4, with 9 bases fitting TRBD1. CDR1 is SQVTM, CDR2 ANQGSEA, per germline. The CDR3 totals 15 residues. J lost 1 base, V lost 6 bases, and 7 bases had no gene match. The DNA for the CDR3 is TGCAGCGTGGGGGACAGGGACTCGGCCAAAAACATTCAGTACTTC. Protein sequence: CSVGDRDSAKNIQYF.

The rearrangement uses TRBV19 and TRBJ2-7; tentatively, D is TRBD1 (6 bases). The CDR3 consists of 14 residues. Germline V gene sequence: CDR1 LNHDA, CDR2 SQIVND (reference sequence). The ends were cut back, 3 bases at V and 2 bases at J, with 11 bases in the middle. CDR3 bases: TGTGCCAGTAGTATTTTTTCAGGGGCCTACGAGCAGTACTTC. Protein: CASSIFSGAYEQYF.

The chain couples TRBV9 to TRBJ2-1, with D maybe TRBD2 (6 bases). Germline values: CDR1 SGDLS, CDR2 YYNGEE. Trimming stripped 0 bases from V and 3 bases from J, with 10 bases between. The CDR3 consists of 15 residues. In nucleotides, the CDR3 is TGTGCCAGCAGCGTAGGTACAGCGGGCTACAATGAGCAGTTCTTC. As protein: CASSVGTAGYNEQFF.

This chain's CDR3 is CASSAGTGSADTQYF. The CDR3 DNA reads as TGTGCCAGCAGCGCCGGGACAGGGTCCGCAGATACGCAGTATTTT. The J gene is TRBJ2-3, the V gene TRBV9; 9 nucleotides align to TRBD1. CDR1 and CDR2 (germline): SGDLS, YYNGEE. Trimming took 3 bases from V and 4 from J; bases not matched to a gene: 6. The CDR3 loop spans 15 amino acids.

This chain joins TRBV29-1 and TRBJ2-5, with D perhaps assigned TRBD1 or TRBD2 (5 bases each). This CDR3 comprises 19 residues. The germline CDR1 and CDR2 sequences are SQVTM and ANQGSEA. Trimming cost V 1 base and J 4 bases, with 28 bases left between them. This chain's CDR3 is CSVEVPLGVGRAVPETQYF. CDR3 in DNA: TGCAGCGTTGAAGTGCCCCTGGGGGTTGGAAGGGCAGTCCCAGAGACCCAGTACTTC.

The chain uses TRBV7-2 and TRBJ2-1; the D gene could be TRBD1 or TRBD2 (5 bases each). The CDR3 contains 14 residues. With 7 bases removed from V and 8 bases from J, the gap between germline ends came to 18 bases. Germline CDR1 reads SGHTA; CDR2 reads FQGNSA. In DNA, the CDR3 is TGTGCCAGCACCCCGGTCGAGGGGTCCGATGAGCAGTTCTTC. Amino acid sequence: CASTPVEGSDEQFF.

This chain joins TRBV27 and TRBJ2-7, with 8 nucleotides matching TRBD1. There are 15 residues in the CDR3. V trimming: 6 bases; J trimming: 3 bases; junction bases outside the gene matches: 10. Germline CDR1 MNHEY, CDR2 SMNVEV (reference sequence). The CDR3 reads CASRLYRTGLYEQYF. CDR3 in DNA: TGTGCCAGCAGACTCTACAGGACAGGGCTCTACGAGCAGTACTTC.

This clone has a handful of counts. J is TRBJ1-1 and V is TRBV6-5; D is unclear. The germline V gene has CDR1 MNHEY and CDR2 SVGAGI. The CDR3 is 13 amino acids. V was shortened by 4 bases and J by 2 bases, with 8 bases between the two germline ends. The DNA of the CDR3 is TGTGCCAGCAGTTTCGGACTTAACACTGAAGCTTTCTTT. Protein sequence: CASSFGLNTEAFF.

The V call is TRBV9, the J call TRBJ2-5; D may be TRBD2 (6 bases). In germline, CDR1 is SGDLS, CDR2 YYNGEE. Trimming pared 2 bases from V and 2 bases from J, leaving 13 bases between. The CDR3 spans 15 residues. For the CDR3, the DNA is TGTGCCAGCAGCGTTTTCGCGGGGCGACAAGAGACCCAGTACTTC. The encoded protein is CASSVFAGRQETQYF.

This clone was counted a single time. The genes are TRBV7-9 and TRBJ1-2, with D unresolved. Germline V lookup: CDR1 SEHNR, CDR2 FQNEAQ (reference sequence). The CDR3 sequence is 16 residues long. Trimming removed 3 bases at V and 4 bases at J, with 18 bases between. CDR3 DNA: TGTGCCAGCAGCTTCCCCCCCCAAGTTAGTTCCTATGGCTACACCTTC. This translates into CASSFPPQVSSYGYTF.

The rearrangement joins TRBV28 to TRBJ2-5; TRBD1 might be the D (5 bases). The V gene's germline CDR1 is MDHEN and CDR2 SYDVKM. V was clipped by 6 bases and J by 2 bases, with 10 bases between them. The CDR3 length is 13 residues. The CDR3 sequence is CASSQGIQETQYF. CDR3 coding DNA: TGTGCCAGCAGCCAGGGAATTCAAGAGACCCAGTACTTC.

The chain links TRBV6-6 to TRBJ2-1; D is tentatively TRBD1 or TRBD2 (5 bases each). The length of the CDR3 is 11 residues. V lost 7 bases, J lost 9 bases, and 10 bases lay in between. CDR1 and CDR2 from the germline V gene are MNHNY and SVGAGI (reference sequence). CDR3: CASTEGSEQFF. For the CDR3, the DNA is TGTGCCAGCACTGAGGGGAGTGAGCAGTTCTTC.

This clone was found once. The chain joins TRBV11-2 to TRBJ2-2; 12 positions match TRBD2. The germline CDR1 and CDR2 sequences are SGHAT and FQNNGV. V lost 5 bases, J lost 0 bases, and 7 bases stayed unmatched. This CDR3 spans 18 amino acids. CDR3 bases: TGTGCCAGCAGCCAAGGGCTAGCGGGGGGGCCGAACACCGGGGAGCTGTTTTTT. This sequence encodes CASSQGLAGGPNTGELFF.